The 21 T cell receptor beta chains reported below all come from one sample, sequenced in a study of blood T cells in healthy people across ages. Primed by a sample-barcoded 5' primer and a J-beta primer mix, a second PCR proceeded for about 7 to 12 cycles. MiXCR was run by TCRdb on the 5' RACE reads, yielding one entry per CDR3 protein. This table has roughly 1.9 million distinct CDR3 sequences, around 42% appearing once. Sequences were obtained from blood. Source of these receptors: a human donor in good health.

The genes are TRBV20-1 and TRBJ2-7; D is possibly TRBD2 (5 bases). V was trimmed by 0 bases and J by 5 bases, leaving 11 bases between them. The CDR3 runs 13 residues. Germline V lookup: CDR1 DFQATT, CDR2 SNEGSKA (reference sequence). Here the CDR3 DNA reads TGCAGTGCTAGAGACGCGGCTAGCAACGAGCAGTACTTC. Its protein is CSARDAASNEQYF.

Comment on this clonotype: Relative to the germline gene, one junction end is altered; a read error may explain this. The rearrangement links TRBV2 to TRBJ2-1; D is perhaps TRBD1 (6 bases). The CDR3 length is 13 residues. Germline CDR1 is SNHLY and CDR2 is FYNNEI. The CDR3 loop is CASSDDRQAEQFF. For the CDR3, the DNA is TGTGCCAGCAGTGATGACAGGCAGGCTGAGCAGTTTTTC.

This clonotype appeared a few times. V usage is TRBV4-2 and J usage is TRBJ1-6; 11 positions agree with TRBD1. V gave up 3 bases and J gave up 10 bases; unmatched junction bases: 8. CDR3 length: 16 residues. Per germline, CDR1 LGHNA and CDR2 YNFKEQ. For the CDR3, the DNA is TGTGCCAGCAGCCAGGATTGGACAGGGGGCCAGTCACCCCTCCACTTT. Its translation is CASSQDWTGGQSPLHF.

This clonotype turned up a few times. The chain couples TRBV20-1 to TRBJ1-6; D may be TRBD1 (5 bases). V was cut by 3 bases and J by 5 bases, with 17 bases left in between. Germline loops: CDR1 DFQATT, CDR2 SNEGSKA (reference sequence). This CDR3 has 16 residues. CDR3 region: CSARGVGQMNNSPLHF. The CDR3 DNA follows: TGCAGTGCTAGGGGGGTGGGGCAGATGAATAATTCACCCCTCCACTTT.

V usage is TRBV5-1 and J usage is TRBJ2-3; D not certain. V was cut by 0 bases and J by 2 bases, with 13 bases left in between. In germline, CDR1 is SGHRS, CDR2 YFSETQ. This CDR3 region has 16 residues. The CDR3 nucleotides are TGCGCCAGCAGCTTGGGCAGGATAGAACACACAGATACGCAGTATTTT. It is translated as CASSLGRIEHTDTQYF. The whole variable domain, remainder taken from reference TRBV5-1 and TRBJ2-3, is KAGVTQTPRYLIKTRGQQVTLSCSPISGHRSVSWYQQTPGQGLQFLFEYFSETQRNKGNFPGRFSGRQFSNSRSEMNVSTLELGDSALYLCASSLGRIEHTDTQYFGPGTRLTVL.

The chain joins TRBV4-2 to TRBJ1-2; D is ambiguous. There are 13 residues in the CDR3. Germline CDR1 reads LGHNA; CDR2 reads YNFKEQ. V lost 2 bases, J lost 3 bases, and 7 bases lay in between. DNA of the CDR3: TGTGCCAGCAGCCAACAAGCGGACTATGGCTACACCTTC. Protein sequence: CASSQQADYGYTF.

V is TRBV20-1 and J is TRBJ2-1; TRBD1 or TRBD2 may be the D gene (6 bases each). CDR3 length: 14 residues. Germline-derived CDR1 and CDR2 are DFQATT and SNEGSKA (reference sequence). Trimming shortened V by 0 bases and J by 9 bases, and 15 bases separated the two germline ends. The CDR3 DNA sequence: TGCAGTGCTAGAGATGTACAGGGACTGGTTGAGCAGTTCTTC. Its translation is CSARDVQGLVEQFF.

The sample holds a few counts of this clonotype. The CDR3 is CSAVLAGGQDTQYF. CDR3 nucleotide sequence: TGCAGCGCCGTACTAGCGGGGGGGCAAGATACGCAGTATTTT. This chain links TRBV29-1 with TRBJ2-3; 13 nucleotides agree with TRBD2. The CDR3 sequence is 14 residues long. The germline CDR1 and CDR2 sequences are SQVTM and ANQGSEA. J lost 5 bases, V lost 7 bases, and 6 bases had no gene match.

This clonotype was detected a few times. This chain connects TRBV28 to TRBJ2-1; 16 positions agree with TRBD2. V dropped 6 bases and J dropped 0; count of bases not matched to a gene: 17. Per the germline V gene, CDR1 is MDHEN and CDR2 is SYDVKM. The CDR3 covers 22 residues. In DNA form, the CDR3 reads TGTGCCAGCAGGATAACGATTGGTGTGGGGACTAGCGGGGGGGCCTCCTACAATGAGCAGTTCTTC. Translated, it gives CASRITIGVGTSGGASYNEQFF.

This clonotype was detected only a few times. The genes are TRBV20-1 and TRBJ2-5, with no clear D. The CDR3 loop spans 12 amino acids. The germline CDR1 and CDR2 sequences are DFQATT and SNEGSKA (reference sequence). V dropped 6 bases and J dropped 4 bases, with 12 bases sitting between them. The CDR3 protein is CSAPIGLETQYF. The CDR3 nucleotides read TGCAGTGCCCCGATTGGTTTAGAGACCCAGTACTTC.

The chain carries TRBV12-3 or TRBV12-4 and TRBJ1-2; a weak D match, TRBD1 (5 bases). V lost 3 bases to trimming and J lost 0 bases, with 8 bases between them. This CDR3 region has 14 residues. CDR3 nucleotides: TGTGCCAGCAGTTTCGCACAGGCTAACTATGGCTACACCTTC. Residues: CASSFAQANYGYTF.

This clonotype was seen a few times. The rearrangement uses TRBV5-1 and TRBJ2-5, with 12 bases identical to TRBD1. The DNA end lines up better with TRBJ2-7; the J call may be wrong. Germline V gives CDR1 SGHRS, CDR2 YFSETQ. The CDR3 is made up of 15 amino acids. CDR3 nucleotides: TGCGCCAGCAGCACGATAGGGACAGGGGGCGACGAGCAGTACTTC. Encoded protein: CASSTIGTGGDEQYF.

The chain has TRBV2 and TRBJ1-5; D unresolved. CDR3 length: 15 amino acids. V lost 7 bases and J 2 bases, leaving 15 bases between the germline ends. CDR1 and CDR2 from the germline V gene are SNHLY and FYNNEI. For the CDR3, the DNA is TGTGCCAGCACCTGGGGAGGACGTCGCAATCAGCCCCAGCATTTT. Translating gives CASTWGGRRNQPQHF.

The V call is TRBV10-3, the J call TRBJ1-1; D might be TRBD1 (5 bases). The germline gives CDR1 ENHRY, CDR2 SYGVKD. Trimming removed 4 bases at V and 3 bases at J, with 9 bases between. The CDR3 covers 13 residues. The CDR3 nucleotides read TGTGCCATCAGTGTTCAGGGTTACACTGAAGCTTTCTTT. Its translation is CAISVQGYTEAFF.

This clonotype was observed a few times. This chain joins TRBV6-1 and TRBJ2-4, with a weak D call TRBD1 (6 bases). V lost 11 bases, J lost 13 bases, and 18 bases lay in between. CDR3 length: 11 amino acids. Germline CDR1 and CDR2: MNHNS and SASEGT. The CDR3 spells CAASTGWEQYF. As DNA, the CDR3 is TGTGCCGCTAGTACAGGGTGGGAGCAGTACTTC.

This clonotype was observed many times. The chain uses TRBV6-4 and TRBJ2-3; a weak D match, TRBD1 (7 bases). The germline gives CDR1 MRHNA, CDR2 SNTAGT. Trimming cost V 3 bases and J 1 base, with 20 bases left between them. The length of the CDR3 is 18 residues. The CDR3 region is CASSEGPGGGEGTDTQYF. CDR3 nucleotide sequence: TGTGCCAGCAGTGAAGGGCCAGGAGGGGGCGAAGGCACAGATACGCAGTATTTT.

This clonotype was seen more than once but under ten times. This chain joins TRBV7-9 and TRBJ2-5, with 7 bases fitting TRBD1. The last part of the DNA fits TRBJ2-7 better; the J call may be wrong. The CDR3 has 15 residues. The germline CDR1 and CDR2 sequences are SEHNR and FQNEAQ (reference sequence). In nucleotides, the CDR3 is TGTGCCAGCAGCTTAGCCCCCCAGGGGGTAGACGAGCAGTACTTC. Translating it yields CASSLAPQGVDEQYF.

This clonotype turned up a few times. This chain uses TRBV4-1 with TRBJ1-4, with D perhaps TRBD1 (5 bases). V dropped 3 bases and J dropped 7 bases, with 15 bases sitting between them. CDR1 and CDR2 (germline): MGHRA, YSYEKL. The CDR3 contains 15 residues. CDR3 DNA sequence: TGCGCCAGCAGCCAGGGTACCGGGACCGGTGAAAAACTGTTTTTT. Amino acid sequence: CASSQGTGTGEKLFF.

For this clonotype: Relative to the germline gene, one junction end is altered; a read error may explain this. The chain recombines TRBV4-3 with TRBJ2-7; perhaps TRBD2 as D (6 bases). Germline lookup yields CDR1 LGHNA and CDR2 YSLEER. The CDR3 loop spans 14 amino acids. The CDR3 sequence: CAGSRGSGTYEQYF. Here the CDR3 DNA reads TGCGCCGGCAGCCGGGGGTCAGGGACCTACGAGCAGTACTTC.

The genes are TRBV11-2 and TRBJ2-7; a possible D gene is TRBD1 (6 bases). Looked up from germline, CDR1 is SGHAT and CDR2 is FQNNGV. The CDR3 consists of 17 residues. Trimming removed 2 bases at V and 4 bases at J, with 21 bases between. The CDR3 spells CASSLNHAREGGYEQYF. CDR3 DNA: TGTGCCAGCAGCTTAAATCATGCCAGAGAAGGGGGTTACGAGCAGTACTTC.

The chain recombines TRBV12-3 or TRBV12-4 with TRBJ1-2, with 11 bases lining up with TRBD1. The CDR3 consists of 15 residues. The V and J ends lost 1 base and 8 bases, in that order; junction bases with no gene match: 6. CDR3 amino acids: CASSLEWGQGGGYTF. Written as DNA, the CDR3 is TGTGCCAGCAGTTTAGAGTGGGGACAGGGGGGCGGCTACACCTTC.